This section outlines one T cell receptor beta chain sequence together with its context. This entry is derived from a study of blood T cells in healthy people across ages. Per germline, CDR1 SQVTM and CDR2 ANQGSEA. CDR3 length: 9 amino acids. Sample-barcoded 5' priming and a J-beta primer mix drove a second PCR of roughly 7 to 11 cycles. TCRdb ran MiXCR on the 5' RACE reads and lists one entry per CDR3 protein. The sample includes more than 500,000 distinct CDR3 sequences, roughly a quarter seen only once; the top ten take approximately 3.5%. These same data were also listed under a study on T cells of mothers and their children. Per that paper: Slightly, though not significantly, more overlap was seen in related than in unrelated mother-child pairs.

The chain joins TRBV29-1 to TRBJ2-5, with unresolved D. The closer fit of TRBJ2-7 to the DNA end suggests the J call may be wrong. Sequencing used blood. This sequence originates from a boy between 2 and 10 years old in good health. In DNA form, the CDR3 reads TGCAGCGTTGAGTCCGAGCAGTACTTC. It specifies CSVESEQYF.